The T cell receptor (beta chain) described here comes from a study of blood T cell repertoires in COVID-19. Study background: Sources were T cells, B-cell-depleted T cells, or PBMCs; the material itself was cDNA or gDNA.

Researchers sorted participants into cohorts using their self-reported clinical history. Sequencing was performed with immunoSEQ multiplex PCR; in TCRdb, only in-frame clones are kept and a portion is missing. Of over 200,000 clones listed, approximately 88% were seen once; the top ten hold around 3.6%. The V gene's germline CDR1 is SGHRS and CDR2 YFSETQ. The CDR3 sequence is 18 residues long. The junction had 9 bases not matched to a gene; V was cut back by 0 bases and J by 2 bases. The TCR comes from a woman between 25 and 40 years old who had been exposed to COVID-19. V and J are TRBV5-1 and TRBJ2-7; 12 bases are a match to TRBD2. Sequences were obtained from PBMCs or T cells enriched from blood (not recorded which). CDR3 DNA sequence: TGCGCCAGCAGCTTGGGGTCTAGCGGGAGGGCCCTCACCTACGAGCAGTACTTC. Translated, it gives CASSLGSSGRALTYEQYF.